The 3 T cell receptor beta chains listed next were all sequenced from one sample in a study of a mutant IDH1 vaccine in newly diagnosed glioma. For these TCRs, the target antigens are not known. Time point reported: week 5, during vaccination. Doses of 300 ug of mutant IDH1 20-mer peptide were given with topical imiquimod. The assay was immunoSEQ multiplex PCR, and TCRdb's table has in-frame clones only and misses some. The table records about 58,000 clones, around 84% of them present only once. This material consisted of PBMCs, taken from a glioma patient whose treatment included an IDH1 peptide vaccine. Receptors were obtained from a woman aged 50 to 65 with glioma.

The chain is built from TRBV6-5 and TRBJ1-1, with D perhaps TRBD1 (5 bases). Germline-derived CDR1 and CDR2 are MNHEY and SVGAGI. This CDR3 region has 15 residues. The germline V and J ends were trimmed by 2 bases and 4 bases, with 14 bases remaining between them. DNA for the CDR3: TGTGCCAGCAGTTACGATGGGCAGGGCCCCACTGAAGCTTTCTTT. Translated, it gives CASSYDGQGPTEAFF.

The chain is built from TRBV13 and TRBJ2-1; the match to TRBD1 covers 7 bases. J gave up 7 bases and V 2 bases, and 8 bases lay outside the gene matches. In germline, CDR1 is PRHDT, CDR2 FYEKMQ (reference sequence). The CDR3 has 15 amino acids. CDR3 sequence: CASSLYRTGLNEQFF. The CDR3 nucleotides read TGTGCCAGCAGCTTATATCGGACAGGATTGAATGAGCAGTTCTTC.

This clone was found a few times. V gene TRBV5-1 combines with J gene TRBJ2-7; the match to TRBD2 covers 9 bases. Germline-derived CDR1 and CDR2 are SGHRS and YFSETQ. The CDR3 spans 14 residues. After removal of 7 bases from V and 7 bases from J, the junction contained 12 bases not matched to a gene. CDR3 protein: CASQTGLAGFEQYF. CDR3 coding DNA: TGCGCCAGCCAAACGGGGCTAGCGGGGTTTGAGCAGTACTTC.